This T cell receptor (beta chain) was retrieved from a study of cytomegalovirus exposure and HLA in healthy donors. CDR1 and CDR2 from the germline V gene are SQVTM and ANQGSEA. The CDR3 contains 13 residues. J gave up 1 base and V 7 bases, and 3 bases lay outside the gene matches. The PCR was carried out with 60 Vbeta primers and 13 Jbeta primers. Generated by immunoSEQ multiplex PCR, the TCRdb table keeps only in-frame clones and is missing some. This table has about 140,000 clones, around 65% appearing once. The sequence came from a woman aged 60-70 years in good health and CMV-seronegative. This rearrangement joins TRBV29-1 to TRBJ2-1; the match to TRBD2 covers 8 bases. Sequenced material: PBMCs. The CDR3 DNA is TGCAGCGCGAGCGGGAGTTCCTACAATGAGCAGTTCTTC. This encodes CSASGSSYNEQFF.